This entry lists 16 T cell receptor beta chains sequenced from one sample in a study of vaccination and CD4 T cells after COVID-19 (dated by TCRdb to between 2021 and 2022). These receptors' antigens are unknown. The treatment or condition label, read with the paper, signifies: approximately nine-day PBMC culture with coronavirus spike peptide pools or control peptides (ViraFEST assay). Libraries were made using PCR. Instrument used: Illumina iSeq 100. At the Johns Hopkins FTIC core, DNA from the cultured CD4+ T cells underwent TCR sequencing with the Oncomine TCR Beta short-read assay. The raw public reads went through TCRdb reprocessing: fastp at Q25, MiXCR clone calling, in-frame beta chains kept. Rows matching on CDR3 protein sequence are summarized as one entry with the most common DNA and genes. This sample comprises about 18,000 distinct CDR3 sequences, approximately 50% of them detected only once. The ten largest make up around 10% of the sample.

This sample comprised CD4+ T cells from blood, cultured in vitro, obtained after SARS-CoV-2 vaccination. The receptors shown here come from a human donor who had recovered from COVID-19.

The chain employs TRBV12-5 and TRBJ2-5, with D tentatively TRBD2 (5 bases). The CDR3 length is 13 residues. The V gene lost 6 bases and the J gene lost 4 bases, with 12 bases spanning the gap. CDR1 is LGHNT and CDR2 is FRNRAP in the germline V gene. The CDR3: CASGPGRGETQYF. CDR3 bases: TGTGCTAGTGGGCCCGGTCGGGGAGAGACCCAGTACTTC. The full variable domain, with the rest looked up from reference TRBV12-5 and TRBJ2-5, is DARVTQTPRHKVTEMGQEVTMRCQPILGHNTVFWYRQTMMQGLELLAYFRNRAPLDDSGMPKDRFSAEMPDATLATLKIQPSEPRDSAVYFCASGPGRGETQYFGPGTRLLVL.

This clonotype was counted a few times. The gene calls are TRBV24-1 and TRBJ2-5; possibly TRBD2 for D (5 bases). V was clipped by 2 bases and J by 5 bases, with 8 bases between them. The germline V gene encodes CDR1 KGHDR and CDR2 SFDVKD. The CDR3 has 13 amino acids. CDR3 protein: CATSDSSYETQYF. The CDR3 region has the DNA TGTGCCACCAGTGATTCTAGCTATGAGACCCAGTACTTC.

V is TRBV29-1 and J is TRBJ1-1; D perhaps matches TRBD1 (6 bases). The V gene lost 4 bases and the J gene lost 4 bases, with 13 bases spanning the gap. Germline V gene sequence: CDR1 SQVTM, CDR2 ANQGSEA. The CDR3 sequence is 13 residues long. CDR3 DNA sequence: TGCAGCGTTGCCAGGGGTAGGGGCACTGAAGCTTTCTTT. Protein sequence: CSVARGRGTEAFF.

V and J are TRBV7-7 and TRBJ2-3, with D unclear. V dropped 5 bases and J dropped 0 bases, with 12 bases sitting between them. CDR3 length equals 15 residues. Germline CDR1 and CDR2: SSHAT and FNYEAQ (reference sequence). CDR3 sequence (DNA): TGTGCCAGCAGCCATGGACGGCGTAGCACAGATACGCAGTATTTT. It yields the protein CASSHGRRSTDTQYF.

The chain carries TRBV7-2 and TRBJ2-2; the match to TRBD1 covers 11 bases. The J segment lost 7 bases and the V segment lost 5 bases, leaving 6 bases of the junction unmatched. This CDR3 is built from 15 residues. Germline CDR1 and CDR2: SGHTA and FQGNSA. CDR3 in DNA: TGTGCCAGCAGCCCCTTGGGACAGGGGGTCGGGGAGCTGTTTTTT. Protein: CASSPLGQGVGELFF.

This chain links TRBV27 with TRBJ1-2; D call uncertain. Germline lookup yields CDR1 MNHEY and CDR2 SMNVEV (reference sequence). V gave up 3 bases and J gave up 10 bases, with 21 bases separating them. This CDR3 is 15 amino acids long. The CDR3 loop is CASSFKRTPPEDYTF. The CDR3 bases are TGTGCCAGCAGTTTTAAGCGGACCCCACCCGAGGACTACACCTTC.

The chain has TRBV11-1 and TRBJ1-2; TRBD1 is a possible D gene (5 bases). This CDR3 spans 14 amino acids. Germline V CDR1 and CDR2: SGHAT, FQDESV (reference sequence). V lost 8 bases to trimming and J lost 2 bases, with 15 bases between them. In DNA, the CDR3 is TGTGCCAGCGCCCAAGGGGCCATGAACTATGGCTACACCTTC. Encoded protein: CASAQGAMNYGYTF. Variable domain in full (rest from reference TRBV11-1 and TRBJ1-2): EAEVAQSPRYKITEKSQAVAFWCDPISGHATLYWYRQILGQGPELLVQFQDESVVDDSQLPKDRFSAERLKGVDSTLKIQPAELGDSAMYLCASAQGAMNYGYTFGSGTRLTVV.

The chain is built from TRBV5-5 and TRBJ1-5; D is unclear. The CDR3 contains 15 residues. Germline V gives CDR1 SGHKS, CDR2 YYEKEE (reference sequence). V lost 0 bases to trimming and J lost 0 bases, with 7 bases between them. CDR3 DNA: TGTGCCAGCAGCTTGGGGCCGGGTAGCAATCAGCCCCAGCATTTT. Translated: CASSLGPGSNQPQHF.

The V gene is TRBV5-6, the J gene TRBJ1-6; 7 bases are a match to TRBD1. There are 15 residues in the CDR3. CDR1 SGHDT and CDR2 YYEEEE come from the germline V gene. The V segment lost 2 bases and the J segment 7 bases; nucleotides outside the gene matches: 6. The CDR3 region has the DNA TGTGCCAGCAGCTTCTACAGGGGACAGAATTCACCCCTCCACTTT. Protein: CASSFYRGQNSPLHF. The variable domain in full, completed from reference TRBV5-6 and TRBJ1-6, reads DAGVTQSPTHLIKTRGQQVTLRCSPKSGHDTVSWYQQALGQGPQFIFQYYEEEERQRGNFPDRFSGHQFPNYSSELNVNALLLGDSALYLCASSFYRGQNSPLHFGNGTRLTVT.

This chain joins TRBV11-3 and TRBJ1-2, with D uncertain. The CDR3 loop spans 12 amino acids. Germline loops: CDR1 SGHNT, CDR2 YENEEA. Trimming removed 5 bases from V and 4 bases from J, with 8 bases in between. CDR3 DNA sequence: TGTGCCAGCAGCCGAGGAATCTATGGCTACACCTTC. Translating gives CASSRGIYGYTF.

The rearrangement joins TRBV6-1 to TRBJ2-1; D gene unclear. V gave up 5 bases and J gave up 3 bases, with 8 bases separating them. This CDR3 spans 13 amino acids. The germline gives CDR1 MNHNS, CDR2 SASEGT. This chain's CDR3 is CASSRGRYNEQFF. DNA for the CDR3: TGTGCCAGCAGTCGTGGGCGCTACAATGAGCAGTTCTTC.

The genes are TRBV24-1 and TRBJ2-1; D is unclear. Germline V gene lookup returns CDR1 KGHDR and CDR2 SFDVKD. The V end was cut by 5 bases, the J end by 8 bases, with 18 bases between. This CDR3 is built from 15 residues. CDR3 nucleotides: TGTGCCACCAGTGCCACCTCCGGGTCCGGGCATGAGCAGTTCTTC. Its translation is CATSATSGSGHEQFF.

This clonotype was recorded only once. This chain uses TRBV19 with TRBJ2-1; D possibly corresponds to TRBD2 (6 bases). Germline V gene sequence: CDR1 LNHDA, CDR2 SQIVND (reference sequence). V was cut by 7 bases and J by 6 bases, with 22 bases left in between. The CDR3 runs to 16 residues. CDR3 nucleotide sequence: TGTGCCAGTACTGAAAGGGTGGCGGGGAACCCCAATGAGCAGTTCTTC. This gives the protein CASTERVAGNPNEQFF.

The J gene is TRBJ2-7, the V gene TRBV11-1, with D possibly TRBD2 on 6 matching bases. Germline assignment: CDR1 SGHAT and CDR2 FQDESV (reference sequence). With 5 bases removed from V and 0 bases from J, the gap between germline ends came to 11 bases. The CDR3 contains 14 residues. This chain's CDR3 is CASSAAGSSYEQYF. The CDR3 DNA reads as TGTGCCAGCAGCGCTGCCGGGAGCTCCTACGAGCAGTACTTC. Variable domain in full (rest from reference TRBV11-1 and TRBJ2-7): EAEVAQSPRYKITEKSQAVAFWCDPISGHATLYWYRQILGQGPELLVQFQDESVVDDSQLPKDRFSAERLKGVDSTLKIQPAELGDSAMYLCASSAAGSSYEQYFGPGTRLTVT.

The rearrangement uses TRBV5-1 and TRBJ1-3, with D possibly TRBD1 on 6 matching bases. The V end was cut by 4 bases, the J end by 2 bases, with 10 bases between. There are 14 residues in the CDR3. Germline V gene lookup returns CDR1 SGHRS and CDR2 YFSETQ. CDR3 loop: CASSQQGPGNTIYF. CDR3 sequence (DNA): TGCGCCAGCAGCCAACAGGGCCCTGGAAACACCATATATTTT. Using reference TRBV5-1 and TRBJ1-3 for the parts outside the CDR3, the full variable domain is KAGVTQTPRYLIKTRGQQVTLSCSPISGHRSVSWYQQTPGQGLQFLFEYFSETQRNKGNFPGRFSGRQFSNSRSEMNVSTLELGDSALYLCASSQQGPGNTIYFGEGSWLTVV.

The rearrangement uses TRBV7-2 and TRBJ1-3; TRBD1 is a possible D gene (5 bases). V shed 5 bases and J shed 2 bases, with 13 bases lying between them. Germline V gene data show CDR1 as SGHTA and CDR2 as FQGNSA. This CDR3 region has 15 residues. CDR3 sequence reads: CASSPQAGAGNTIYF. DNA for the CDR3: TGTGCCAGCAGCCCTCAGGCGGGGGCTGGAAACACCATATATTTT.